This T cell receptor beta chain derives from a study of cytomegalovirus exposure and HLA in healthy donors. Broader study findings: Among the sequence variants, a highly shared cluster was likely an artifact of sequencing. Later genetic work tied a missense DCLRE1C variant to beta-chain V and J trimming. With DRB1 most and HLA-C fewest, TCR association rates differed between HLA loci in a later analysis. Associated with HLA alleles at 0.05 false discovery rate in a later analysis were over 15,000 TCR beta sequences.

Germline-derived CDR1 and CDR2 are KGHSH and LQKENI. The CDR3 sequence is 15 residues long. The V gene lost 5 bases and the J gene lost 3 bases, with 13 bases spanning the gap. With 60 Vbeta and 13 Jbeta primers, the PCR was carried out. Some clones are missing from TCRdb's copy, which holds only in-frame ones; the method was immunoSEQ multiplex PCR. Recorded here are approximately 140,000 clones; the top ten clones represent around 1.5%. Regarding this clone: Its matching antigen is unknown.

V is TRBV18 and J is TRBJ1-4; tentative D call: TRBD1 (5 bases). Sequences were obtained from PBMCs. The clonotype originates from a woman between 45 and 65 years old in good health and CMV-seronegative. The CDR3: CASSGGDAPNEKLFF. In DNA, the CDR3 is TGTGCCAGCTCAGGGGGGGACGCCCCTAATGAAAAACTGTTTTTT. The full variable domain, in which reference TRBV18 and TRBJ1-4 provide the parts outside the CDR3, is NAGVMQNPRHLVRRRGQEARLRCSPMKGHSHVYWYRQLPEEGLKFMVYLQKENIIDESGMPKERFSAEFPKEGPSILRIQQVVRGDSAAYFCASSGGDAPNEKLFFGSGTQLSVL.